Listed below are T cell receptor beta chains from one sample, sequenced in a study of sequential checkpoint blockade in melanoma. Assay: immunoSEQ multiplex PCR; the TCRdb copy retains only in-frame clones and omits some. The data hold about 12,000 clones, with 20% to 30% observed a single time. This material consisted of tumor tissue (inferred from file names), taken from a patient given nivolumab and ipilimumab in sequence. These TCRs come from a human donor with melanoma. CDR3s include the opening cysteine and the closing phenylalanine or tryptophan. A D gene is named only where the DNA matches it firmly. Not all rows give a size; the values are once, few, many and, for expanded clones, a class.

TRBJ2-1 | NA | TRBD2 | TRBV14 | TGTGCCAGCAGCCATCCTCTTAGGACTAGCGGGGGTCGGAGCTCCTACAATGAGCAGTTCTTC | CASSHPLRTSGGRSSYNEQFF
TRBJ2-5 | few | NA | TRBV11-3 | TGTGCCAGCAGCCCATCAACAGGGTACCAAGAGACCCAGTACTTC | CASSPSTGYQETQYF
TRBJ1-5 | NA | NA | TRBV19 | TGTGCCAGTAGTACCCGGAAGGGGGGAGAGAAAAATCAGCCCCAGCATTTT | CASSTRKGGEKNQPQHF
TRBJ1-1 | medium-sized | TRBD1 | TRBV6-8 | TGTGCCAGCAGTCCTCTACGGGACAGGGGGCCGGACACTGAAGCTTTCTTT | CASSPLRDRGPDTEAFF
TRBJ2-7 | many | NA | TRBV23-1 | TGCGCCAGCAGTCAATCGGCCACGAAGGACGAGCAGTACTTC | CASSQSATKDEQYF
TRBJ1-2 | few | NA | TRBV6-8 | TGTGCCATCAGTGACTCCGGGACGGATGGCTACACCTTC | CAISDSGTDGYTF
TRBJ2-1 | NA | NA | TRBV9 | TGTGCCAGCAGTGAAGTTTATCTGGTGGCTGAGCAGTTCTTC | CASSEVYLVAEQFF
TRBJ2-6 | few | NA | TRBV6-8 | TGTGCCAGCAGATCGACAGGTATTAAATCTGGGGCCAACGTCCTGACTTTC | CASRSTGIKSGANVLTF
TRBJ1-1 | NA | TRBD1 | TRBV5-1 | TGCGCCAGCAGCTTGGGACAGGGCAAGAACACTGAAGCTTTCTTT | CASSLGQGKNTEAFF
TRBJ2-1 | few | NA | TRBV5-1 | TGCGCCAGCAGCCCGGTCCCTATCTACAATGAGCAGTTCTTC | CASSPVPIYNEQFF
TRBJ2-1 | NA | NA | TRBV11-3 | TGTGCCAGCAGCTTAGTCGGGGGACCTTACAATGAGCAGTTCTTC | CASSLVGGPYNEQFF
TRBJ2-1 | NA | NA | TRBV19 | TGTGCCAGTAGTATGCCTTCCTACAATGAGCAGTTCTTC | CASSMPSYNEQFF
TRBJ1-5 | few | TRBD1 | TRBV6-8 | TGTGCCAGCAGTAGCCTGGACAGGGGGGAGAGACAGCCCCAGCATTTT | CASSSLDRGERQPQHF